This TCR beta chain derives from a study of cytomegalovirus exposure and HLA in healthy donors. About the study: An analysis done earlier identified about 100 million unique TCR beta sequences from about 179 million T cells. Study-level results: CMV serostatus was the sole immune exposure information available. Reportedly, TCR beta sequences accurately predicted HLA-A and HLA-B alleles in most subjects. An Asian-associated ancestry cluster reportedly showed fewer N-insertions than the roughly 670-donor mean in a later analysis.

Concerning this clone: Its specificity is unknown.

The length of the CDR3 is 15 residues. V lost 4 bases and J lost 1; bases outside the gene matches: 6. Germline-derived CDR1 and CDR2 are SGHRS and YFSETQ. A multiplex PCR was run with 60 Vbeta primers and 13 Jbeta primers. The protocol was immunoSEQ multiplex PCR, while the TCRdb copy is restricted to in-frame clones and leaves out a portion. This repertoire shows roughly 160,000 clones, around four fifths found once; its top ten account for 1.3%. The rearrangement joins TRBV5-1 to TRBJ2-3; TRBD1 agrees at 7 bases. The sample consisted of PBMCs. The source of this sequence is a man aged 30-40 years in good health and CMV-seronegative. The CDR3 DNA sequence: TGCGCCAGCAGCATAGACAGGGCTCGCACAGATACGCAGTATTTT. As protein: CASSIDRARTDTQYF.